The 5 T cell receptor beta chains below all came from one sample that was sequenced in a study of immune heterogeneity within non-small cell lung tumors. The authors used around 590 ng of bulk tumor genomic DNA per sample as template. Spaced far apart, several biopsies were taken from each primary tumor during surgery. Their non-small cell lung cancer was newly diagnosed and untreated, and the patients underwent curative surgery. TCR beta CDR3 was amplified by multiplex PCR using 32 V and 13 J primers. Using its own MiXCR run on the multiplex PCR reads, TCRdb lists one record per CDR3 protein. The sample has around 9,800 distinct CDR3 sequences, approximately 20% seen once; the top ten hold 3.7%. Sequenced input: lung tumor tissue. These receptors came from a man between 60 and 75 years old with non-small cell lung cancer.

The sample holds many counts of this clonotype. The gene calls are TRBV18 and TRBJ2-7; 10 nucleotides align to TRBD1. Germline CDR1 and CDR2: KGHSH and LQKENI. CDR3 length equals 14 residues. With V trimmed by 5 bases and J by 4 bases, 5 bases remained unmatched. The CDR3 coding sequence is TGTGCCAGCTCAGTGACAGGGGGCGGTTACGAGCAGTACTTC. Protein sequence: CASSVTGGGYEQYF.

This clonotype has only a few counts. The limits of the CDR3 on the DNA are not certain, so only TCRdb's listed CDR3 is given. The chain has TRBV7-8 and TRBJ1-1; the listed D gene, TRBD1, was not tested against the DNA. The CDR3 is 14 residues long, counting both termini. CDR1 SGHVS and CDR2 FQNEAQ come from the germline V gene. CDR3: CASTFGEGNTEAFF.

By frequency in the sample, this clonotype is medium-sized. The chain combines TRBV6-6 with TRBJ1-6; 8 bases align to TRBD1. The V segment lost 2 bases and the J segment 10 bases; nucleotides outside the gene matches: 7. CDR1 is MNHNY, CDR2 SVGAGI, per germline (reference sequence). This CDR3 region has 15 residues. CDR3 region: CASSYGGTGESPLHF. CDR3 DNA: TGTGCCAGCAGTTACGGAGGGACAGGTGAATCACCCCTCCACTTT.

This clonotype was detected a few times. The J gene is TRBJ2-7, the V gene TRBV7-3; the match to TRBD2 covers 7 bases. V shed 5 bases and J 5 bases; nucleotides not matched to a gene: 6. The CDR3 runs to 13 residues. Germline loops: CDR1 SGHTA, CDR2 FQGTGA. The CDR3 DNA is TGTGCCAGCAGCCCATGGGGGGGGGACGAGCAGTACTTC. Translating gives CASSPWGGDEQYF.

Judged by abundance, this clonotype is medium-sized. This CDR3 reads CASSTHRDSNTEAFF. The CDR3 DNA reads TGTGCCAGCAGTACCCACAGGGACTCGAACACTGAAGCTTTCTTT. The chain employs TRBV6-2 or TRBV6-3 and TRBJ1-1; the D gene is possibly TRBD1 (6 bases). The ends were cut back, 5 bases at V and 1 base at J, with 14 bases in the middle. Germline lookup yields CDR1 MNHEY and CDR2 SVGEGT. The CDR3 is 15 amino acids.